The rows below give T cell receptor beta chains drawn from one sample of a study of cytomegalovirus exposure and HLA in healthy donors. The data were produced by immunoSEQ multiplex PCR, yet TCRdb's version contains in-frame clones alone and is incomplete. The data hold around 150,000 clones, with roughly 73% observed a single time. The source material was PBMCs. The source is a woman aged 40 to 50 in good health and CMV-seropositive. CDR3s include the opening cysteine and the closing phenylalanine or tryptophan. The order of the fields is CDR3 DNA, CDR3 protein, V gene, D gene, J gene, clone size. A D gene is named only where the DNA matches it firmly. The size field is filled for only some rows; it gives once, few, many or a size class.

TGTGCCAGCAGAGCTCAGGGACTAGTTTCTCCCGGGGAGCTGTTTTTT | CASRAQGLVSPGELFF | TRBV27 | TRBD2 | TRBJ2-2 | .
TGTGCCAGCAGCTTAGGGACAGGGGTCTATGGCTACACCTTC | CASSLGTGVYGYTF | TRBV13 | TRBD1 | TRBJ1-2 | .
TGTGCCAGCAGCGTAGACCCGGGAGGGAACACGGATACGCAGTATTTT | CASSVDPGGNTDTQYF | TRBV9 | TRBD2 | TRBJ2-3 | .
TGTGCCAGCAGCTTTGACCCCAGGGATTCACCCCTCCACTTT | CASSFDPRDSPLHF | TRBV7-2 | . | TRBJ1-6 | .
TGTGCCAGCAGCCATGGACTAGGGGGCTCTGGGGCCAACGTCCTGACTTTC | CASSHGLGGSGANVLTF | TRBV11-3 | . | TRBJ2-6 | few
TGTGCTAGCAGCTTAGCGGGAGCGGGAGAGTACGAGACCCAGTACTTC | CASSLAGAGEYETQYF | TRBV7-7 | TRBD2 | TRBJ2-5 | .
TGTGCCAGCAGCTACAGGGTAGGAAGGACGTACGAGCAGTACTTC | CASSYRVGRTYEQYF | TRBV5-4 | . | TRBJ2-7 | .
TGTGCCTGGAGTTGGGGGGATAATTCACCCCTCCACTTT | CAWSWGDNSPLHF | TRBV30 | . | TRBJ1-6 | .
TGTGCCAGCAGCGGGCCCCTAGCGGGAGGGGTTAATGAGCAGTTCTTC | CASSGPLAGGVNEQFF | TRBV5-4 | TRBD2 | TRBJ2-1 | once
TGTGCCTGGAGTCCCCCCCGGAGCCTCAACTTTTACTTC | CAWSPPRSLNFYF | TRBV30 | . | TRBJ2-7 | once
TGTGCCAGCGGCAATTGTTACTACACCTTC | CASGNCYYTF | TRBV7-9 | . | TRBJ1-2 | .
TGTGCCAGCAGCCAAGGGGGGGAGGACACTGAAGCTTTCTTT | CASSQGGEDTEAFF | TRBV7-3 | . | TRBJ1-1 | .
TGTGCCAGCAGTGAAATAGGAGGTTCTAACTATGGCTACACCTTC | CASSEIGGSNYGYTF | TRBV25-1 | . | TRBJ1-2 | .
TGTGCCAGCAGCTCCCGTTTTGAGCAGTTCTTC | CASSSRFEQFF | TRBV9 | . | TRBJ2-1 | .
TGTGCCAGCAGTTCGGACATTAGCAATCAGCCCCAGCATTTT | CASSSDISNQPQHF | TRBV11-2 | . | TRBJ1-5 | .
TGTGCCAGCAGTGCAGGACAGCAAGTTTCCGAGCAGTACTTC | CASSAGQQVSEQYF | TRBV6-1 | . | TRBJ2-7 | .
TGTGCCAGCAGCAAGGCGGGTCCGAGGGAGCAGTACTTC | CASSKAGPREQYF | TRBV5-8 | . | TRBJ2-7 | .
TGCGCCAGCAGTGAATCAGGCGTCGCCACCGGGGAGCTGTTTTTT | CASSESGVATGELFF | TRBV10-2 | . | TRBJ2-2 | .
TGTGCCAGCAGCTTCTTAACAGGGAACCACGAGCAGTACTTC | CASSFLTGNHEQYF | TRBV7-2 | . | TRBJ2-7 | .
TGTGCCAGCAGTTTTTCAGGGTCCTATGGCTACACCTTC | CASSFSGSYGYTF | TRBV28 | . | TRBJ1-2 | .
TGTGCCTCCTCAGGGGCCTCCCCCTTCGAGCAGTACTTC | CASSGASPFEQYF | TRBV30 | . | TRBJ2-7 | .
TGTGCCAGCACCGAAGGCAGGGGGCGAAATGGCTACACCTTC | CASTEGRGRNGYTF | TRBV7-2 | TRBD1 | TRBJ1-2 | few
TGTGCCAGCAGCGAAACGAGGGCCAAAGATGGGTATGAGCAGTTCTTC | CASSETRAKDGYEQFF | TRBV7-9 | . | TRBJ2-1 | .
TGTGCCAGTAGTCCTCTTCAAACCCACGGAGGCGAGCAGTACTTC | CASSPLQTHGGEQYF | TRBV19 | . | TRBJ2-7 | .
TGTGCCAGTACAAACGAACTGAGCCAGGGGACAAACTATGGCTACACCTTC | CASTNELSQGTNYGYTF | TRBV19 | . | TRBJ1-2 | .
TGTGCCAGCAGCCAAGCTAGCGGCTCCTACAATGAGCAGTTCTTC | CASSQASGSYNEQFF | TRBV7-3 | TRBD2 | TRBJ2-1 | .
TGTGCCAGTAGTGGGCAGGGGAACACTGAAGCTTTCTTT | CASSGQGNTEAFF | TRBV19 | . | TRBJ1-1 | .
TGTGCCAGCAGTTATGGGAGGGGTTGGACCGGGGAGCTGTTTTTT | CASSYGRGWTGELFF | TRBV6-5 | TRBD2 | TRBJ2-2 | .
TGTGCCAGCAGCCACGGACAGGGGAGTGCCACCGGGGAGCTGTTTTTT | CASSHGQGSATGELFF | TRBV11-2 | TRBD1 | TRBJ2-2 | few
TGTGCCAGCAGCCGGCCAGGAAACTCCGAGCAGTACTTC | CASSRPGNSEQYF | TRBV5-4 | . | TRBJ2-7 | .
TGTGCCTGGAGTGTAGTTTCAGGGGTCCGGGAGCTGTTTTTT | CAWSVVSGVRELFF | TRBV30 | . | TRBJ2-2 | few
TGTGCCAGTAGTATTGTTCGGGGGAGGTCCGCCGAAAACACCATATATTTT | CASSIVRGRSAENTIYF | TRBV19 | . | TRBJ1-3 | few
TGTGCCAGCAGTTCCCCTCGGACAGGGCGCAACGAGCAGTACTTC | CASSSPRTGRNEQYF | TRBV27 | TRBD1 | TRBJ2-7 | .
TGTGCCAGCAGCTTGGCTTCTCGGGGGGGGGAGACCCAGTACTTC | CASSLASRGGETQYF | TRBV7-3 | TRBD2 | TRBJ2-5 | .
TGTGCCAGCTCACCTCGACTAGCTGGCGGAAACAATGAGCAGTTCTTC | CASSPRLAGGNNEQFF | TRBV18 | TRBD2 | TRBJ2-1 | once
TGTGCCAGCAGCTTAGGGGGCACACAAGAGACCCAGTACTTC | CASSLGGTQETQYF | TRBV7-2 | . | TRBJ2-5 | few
TGTGCCTCCCGGCAGGCAAGCAATCAGCCCCAGCATTTT | CASRQASNQPQHF | TRBV30 | . | TRBJ1-5 | .
TGTGCCAGCAGCTTAGCGCGCGGGAGGGAAAACAATGAGCAGTTCTTC | CASSLARGRENNEQFF | TRBV7-2 | TRBD2 | TRBJ2-1 | .
TGTGCCAGCAGCTCCACAGGGGGCATTGGAAACACCATATATTTT | CASSSTGGIGNTIYF | TRBV7-2 | TRBD1 | TRBJ1-3 | .